The next 27 T cell receptor beta chains were all read from a single sample in a study of OX40 agonist ivuxolimab in advanced cancers. Produced via immunoSEQ multiplex PCR; TCRdb's table is partial and in-frame only. The repertoire consists of roughly 100,000 clones, with under 85% occurring once and the leading ten covering roughly 6%. The sequencing used CD4+ or CD8+ T cells sorted from blood, collected in a trial of the OX40 agonist ivuxolimab. Receptors originate from an adult with an advanced solid tumor such as melanoma, head and neck, liver or kidney cancer.

J is TRBJ1-2 and V is TRBV6-1; 11 positions agree with TRBD1. With 0 bases clipped from V and 5 bases from J, the junction kept 5 bases outside the gene matches. This CDR3 spans 16 amino acids. CDR1 and CDR2 from the germline V gene are MNHNS and SASEGT. CDR3 amino acids: CASSEAGTGGGYGYTF. The CDR3 DNA reads as TGTGCCAGCAGTGAAGCGGGGACAGGGGGAGGTTATGGCTACACCTTC.

The J gene is TRBJ1-3, the V gene TRBV4-3; D is unresolved. Trimming took 0 bases from V and 0 from J, leaving 6 bases between them. The CDR3 has 15 residues. Germline lookup yields CDR1 LGHNA and CDR2 YSLEER. CDR3 amino acids: CASSQDRTSGNTIYF. The CDR3 nucleotides read TGCGCCAGCAGCCAAGATCGGACCTCTGGAAACACCATATATTTT.

The gene calls are TRBV14 and TRBJ2-7, with D maybe TRBD1 (7 bases). The V end lost 8 bases, the J end lost 7 bases, and 21 bases lay between the germline ends. CDR1 is SGHDN, CDR2 FVKESK, per germline. The CDR3 totals 14 residues. CDR3 region: CASGGTDLRREQYF. CDR3 in DNA: TGTGCCAGCGGCGGGACAGACCTACGTAGGGAGCAGTACTTC.

The chain employs TRBV15 and TRBJ1-2; the D is unclear. Looked up from germline, CDR1 is LNHNV and CDR2 is YYDKDF (reference sequence). This CDR3 has 17 residues. V shed 1 base and J shed 7 bases, with 22 bases lying between them. For the CDR3, the DNA is TGTGCCACCAGCAGAGCAGGAGTCTTGAGGAGTGGTGCTGGCTACACCTTC. Its protein is CATSRAGVLRSGAGYTF.

This clone has a handful of counts. The chain is built from TRBV6-5 and TRBJ1-5, with D perhaps matching TRBD1 (6 bases). V shed 6 bases and J shed 6 bases, with 18 bases lying between them. Germline V gene lookup returns CDR1 MNHEY and CDR2 SVGAGI. CDR3 length equals 15 residues. CDR3 DNA sequence: TGTGCCAGCAGGCCCGGTACAGGGAGGGCTCAGCCCCAGCATTTT. Translating it yields CASRPGTGRAQPQHF.

The chain combines TRBV7-9 with TRBJ1-4; D call uncertain. The germline V and J ends were trimmed by 6 bases and 4 bases, with 15 bases remaining between them. The CDR3 runs to 15 residues. Germline V CDR1 and CDR2: SEHNR, FQNEAQ (reference sequence). The DNA for the CDR3 is TGTGCCAGCAGTCCGCGAATTGAGGGTAATGAAAAACTGTTTTTT. Protein: CASSPRIEGNEKLFF.

The chain links TRBV2 to TRBJ2-3; 7 bases align to TRBD2. Germline loops: CDR1 SNHLY, CDR2 FYNNEI. V gave up 8 bases and J gave up 2 bases; unmatched junction bases: 10. The CDR3 loop spans 15 amino acids. CDR3 sequence reads: CASSYTGGYTDTQYF. The DNA of the CDR3 is TGTGCCAGCTCCTACACCGGGGGGTACACAGATACGCAGTATTTT.

The chain uses TRBV9 and TRBJ2-7; D is possibly TRBD1 (5 bases). Germline V CDR1 and CDR2: SGDLS, YYNGEE. The CDR3 is 14 amino acids. V gave up 0 bases and J gave up 9 bases, with 16 bases separating them. CDR3 coding DNA: TGTGCCAGCAGCGTAGCTAGTGACAGAGGACCGCAGTACTTC. As protein: CASSVASDRGPQYF.

The gene calls are TRBV9 and TRBJ2-2; D perhaps matches TRBD1 (5 bases). Trimming pared 3 bases from V and 6 bases from J, leaving 15 bases between. The germline gives CDR1 SGDLS, CDR2 YYNGEE. The CDR3 is 15 residues long. The CDR3 DNA reads TGTGCCAGCAGCGATAATCCCCAGGGTCCCGGGGAGCTGTTTTTT. It yields the protein CASSDNPQGPGELFF.

The chain has TRBV15 and TRBJ1-1; TRBD1 aligns across 9 bases. The junction had 12 bases not matched to a gene; V was cut back by 0 bases and J by 7 bases. Germline CDR1 LNHNV, CDR2 YYDKDF (reference sequence). The CDR3 is 17 amino acids. The CDR3 DNA sequence: TGTGCCACCAGCAGAGAGGTCCCTGGGACAGGGCTATTTGAAGCTTTCTTT. Its translation is CATSREVPGTGLFEAFF.

The gene calls are TRBV6-1 and TRBJ1-2, with 8 positions matching TRBD1. Germline V lookup: CDR1 MNHNS, CDR2 SASEGT. J was trimmed by 3 bases and V by 2 bases; bases with no gene match: 11. This CDR3 region has 17 residues. The CDR3, as DNA: TGTGCCAGCAGTGAAAACAGGGGGACGCGGGGGTACTATGGCTACACCTTC. This encodes CASSENRGTRGYYGYTF.

The chain uses TRBV10-3 and TRBJ1-2, with TRBD1 matching over 8 bases. The ends lost 7 bases at V and 6 bases at J; junction bases unmatched: 4. There are 12 residues in the CDR3. In germline, CDR1 is ENHRY, CDR2 SYGVKD. CDR3 region: CAITTGGDGYTF. CDR3 nucleotide sequence: TGTGCCATCACTACAGGGGGAGATGGCTACACCTTC.

The V gene is TRBV25-1, the J gene TRBJ1-6; 8 bases map to TRBD1. Germline assignment: CDR1 MGHDK and CDR2 SYGVNS. Germline trimming cut 2 bases from V and 6 bases from J; bases unmatched to any gene: 3. The CDR3 totals 15 residues. The CDR3 sequence: CASSERTGLNSPLHF. The CDR3 DNA follows: TGTGCCAGCAGTGAAAGGACAGGGCTTAATTCACCCCTCCACTTT.

This chain connects TRBV9 to TRBJ1-3; TRBD1 is a possible D gene (6 bases). The germline V and J ends were trimmed by 3 bases and 0 bases, with 13 bases remaining between them. This CDR3 region has 16 residues. Germline V gives CDR1 SGDLS, CDR2 YYNGEE. The CDR3 reads CASSGQALNSGNTIYF. CDR3 bases: TGTGCCAGCAGCGGACAGGCCTTGAACTCTGGAAACACCATATATTTT.

The chain joins TRBV21-1 to TRBJ2-7; the D call in the table, TRBD2, was not verified against the DNA. TRBV21-1 is recorded as a pseudogene. CDR3 size: 15 residues. The CDR3 sequence is CASSKESGGNYEQYF. The CDR3 DNA follows: TGTGCCAGCAGCAAAGAAAGCGGGGGGAACTACGAGCAGTACTTC.

The V and J genes are TRBV7-2 and TRBJ1-2, with 9 bases matching TRBD1. This CDR3 contains 14 residues. V shed 5 bases and J 7 bases; nucleotides not matched to a gene: 8. From germline, CDR1 is SGHTA and CDR2 FQGNSA. The CDR3 DNA sequence: TGTGCCAGCAGCAACCGGGACAGGGTCAGTGGCTACACCTTC. It yields the protein CASSNRDRVSGYTF.

The chain combines TRBV19 with TRBJ2-5; D may be TRBD1 or TRBD2 (5 bases each). This CDR3 comprises 15 residues. The germline CDR1 and CDR2 sequences are LNHDA and SQIVND (reference sequence). V lost 4 bases and J 4 bases, leaving 16 bases between the germline ends. CDR3: CASSTGTARRETQYF. For the CDR3, the DNA is TGTGCCAGTAGTACCGGGACCGCGCGACGAGAGACCCAGTACTTC.

For the CDR3, the DNA is TGTGCCAGAAGCGCCGATGTAGCAACTAATGAAAAACTGTTTTTT. This sequence encodes CARSADVATNEKLFF. The chain has TRBV5-3 and TRBJ1-4; D is undetermined. TRBV5-3 is reported as an ORF; its role is uncertain. V dropped 4 bases and J dropped 0 bases, with 10 bases sitting between them. This CDR3 spans 15 amino acids.

The CDR3 region is CASSLGGSGGFEQFF. In nucleotides, the CDR3 is TGTGCCAGCAGCTTAGGAGGTAGCGGGGGTTTTGAGCAGTTCTTC. The chain has TRBV7-2 and TRBJ2-1; TRBD2 agrees at 9 bases. Germline lookup yields CDR1 SGHTA and CDR2 FQGNSA. V lost 1 base, J lost 9 bases, and 7 bases stayed unmatched. The CDR3 extends over 15 amino acids.

This sequence joins TRBV18 and TRBJ2-7, with D perhaps matching TRBD2 (5 bases). Trimming pared 3 bases from V and 7 bases from J, leaving 16 bases between. The CDR3 spans 14 residues. Germline V gene data show CDR1 as KGHSH and CDR2 as LQKENI. The CDR3 is CASSPSTGFLEQYF. In nucleotides, the CDR3 is TGTGCCAGCTCACCCTCGACGGGGTTTCTGGAGCAGTACTTC.

V usage is TRBV27 and J usage is TRBJ2-5; 10 bases line up with TRBD2. Per germline, CDR1 MNHEY and CDR2 SMNVEV (reference sequence). The CDR3 is made up of 18 amino acids. V was pared by 5 bases and J by 5 bases, with 17 bases of the junction left unmatched. The CDR3 spells CASSNYVEREGFGETQYF. The CDR3 DNA reads TGTGCCAGCAGTAATTATGTCGAGCGGGAGGGCTTCGGGGAGACCCAGTACTTC.

The chain has TRBV7-2 and TRBJ2-2, with 11 positions matching TRBD1. CDR3 size: 16 residues. The ends lost 3 bases at V and 4 bases at J; junction bases unmatched: 4. Germline loops: CDR1 SGHTA, CDR2 FQGNSA. CDR3 loop: CASSFGQGAGTGELFF. The DNA for the CDR3 is TGTGCCAGCAGCTTCGGACAGGGGGCGGGCACCGGGGAGCTGTTTTTT.

This clone was seen a few times. CDR3 nucleotides: TGTGCCAGCAGCTTAGGCCTTGTTGCGGGGGGGCTTAACAATGAGCAGTTCTTC. Its translation is CASSLGLVAGGLNNEQFF. This rearrangement joins TRBV13 to TRBJ2-1, with 9 bases that match TRBD2. This CDR3 has 18 residues. The germline CDR1 and CDR2 sequences are PRHDT and FYEKMQ (reference sequence). V lost 0 bases to trimming and J lost 5 bases; unmatched junction nucleotides: 11.

This sequence joins TRBV29-1 and TRBJ1-6, with 12 bases identical to TRBD1. CDR1 is SQVTM and CDR2 is ANQGSEA in the germline V gene. The length of the CDR3 is 16 residues. Trimming removed 6 bases from V and 9 bases from J; junction bases left unmatched: 12. DNA of the CDR3: TGCAGCGTCTCTTCCGGGACAGGGGGCGCGGGTTCACCCCTCCACTTT. Protein sequence: CSVSSGTGGAGSPLHF. The full variable domain, with the rest looked up from reference TRBV29-1 and TRBJ1-6, is SAVISQKPSRDICQRGTSLTIQCQVDSQVTMMFWYRQQPGQSLTLIATANQGSEATYESGFVIDKFPISRPNLTFSTLTVSNMSPEDSSIYLCSVSSGTGGAGSPLHFGNGTRLTVT.

V and J are TRBV4-1 and TRBJ2-7; perhaps TRBD2 as D (6 bases). The CDR3 sequence is 13 residues long. Germline V gene lookup returns CDR1 MGHRA and CDR2 YSYEKL. V lost 1 base and J 8 bases, leaving 12 bases between the germline ends. The DNA for the CDR3 is TGCGCCAGCAGCCAAGGGGAGGACTTTAAGCAGTACTTC. This gives the protein CASSQGEDFKQYF.

The chain couples TRBV9 to TRBJ2-7; TRBD1 aligns across 7 bases. J gave up 3 bases and V 4 bases, and 7 bases lay outside the gene matches. The length of the CDR3 is 14 residues. Per germline, CDR1 SGDLS and CDR2 YYNGEE. CDR3 in amino acids: CASSRGQKDYEQYF. The CDR3 nucleotides are TGTGCCAGCAGCAGGGGACAGAAGGACTACGAGCAGTACTTC.

V and J are TRBV6-1 and TRBJ2-7; D is ambiguous. CDR1 MNHNS and CDR2 SASEGT come from the germline V gene. The V and J ends lost 0 bases and 0 bases respectively, with 6 bases between them. The CDR3 length is 14 residues. CDR3 coding DNA: TGTGCCAGCAGTGAAGCCTATATCTCCTACGAGCAGTACTTC. This codes for CASSEAYISYEQYF.